One sample yielded the 15 T cell receptor beta chains listed below, sequenced in a study of long-term antiretroviral therapy in people with HIV. Researchers ran immunoSEQ v3.0 at survey level. Assay: immunoSEQ multiplex PCR; the TCRdb copy retains only in-frame clones and omits some. The sample records 20,000 or so clones, about 89% being singletons. The source was unsorted PBMCs, collected 0.5 years after starting antiretroviral therapy. The receptors come from a man aged 40-49 years with HIV.

The rearrangement joins TRBV13 to TRBJ2-7, with TRBD2 identical over 14 bases. This CDR3 contains 21 residues. Germline assignment: CDR1 PRHDT and CDR2 FYEKMQ (reference sequence). V shed 5 bases and J 0 bases; nucleotides not matched to a gene: 18. The CDR3 DNA sequence: TGTGCCAGCAGCCCTACGATCGGACTAGCGGGGGGAGTGGACGACTCCTACGAGCAGTACTTC. Translated: CASSPTIGLAGGVDDSYEQYF.

This clone was recorded only once. The V call is TRBV9, the J call TRBJ2-3; D possibly matches TRBD1 or TRBD2 (5 bases each). V gave up 2 bases and J gave up 2 bases, with 9 bases separating them. This CDR3 has 14 amino acids. CDR1 and CDR2 (germline): SGDLS, YYNGEE. This chain's CDR3 is CASSVGDSTDTQYF. CDR3 coding DNA: TGTGCCAGCAGCGTGGGGGATTCCACAGATACGCAGTATTTT. The entire variable domain, with the rest obtained from reference TRBV9 and TRBJ2-3, is as follows: DSGVTQTPKHLITATGQRVTLRCSPRSGDLSVYWYQQSLDQGLQFLIQYYNGEERAKGNILERFSAQQFPDLHSELNLSSLELGDSALYFCASSVGDSTDTQYFGPGTRLTVL.

This clone was picked up one time. The V gene is TRBV4-3, the J gene TRBJ2-1, with 9 bases aligning to TRBD2. The CDR3 totals 16 residues. The V gene's germline CDR1 is LGHNA and CDR2 YSLEER. V lost 0 bases, J lost 6 bases, and 6 bases stayed unmatched. DNA of the CDR3: TGCGCCAGCAGCCAAGAGGGAGCGGGAGGCTTCAATGAGCAGTTCTTC. Its protein product is CASSQEGAGGFNEQFF.

This clone appeared a single time. The chain joins TRBV27 to TRBJ1-4; D possibly corresponds to TRBD1 (5 bases). Trimming stripped 7 bases from V and 8 bases from J, with 17 bases between. Germline CDR1 is MNHEY and CDR2 is SMNVEV (reference sequence). The length of the CDR3 is 14 residues. This CDR3 is CASTLDRKGEKLFF. As DNA, the CDR3 is TGTGCCAGCACCCTCGACAGAAAAGGCGAAAAACTGTTTTTT.

The V call is TRBV11-3, the J call TRBJ2-7; TRBD1 matches at 8 bases. Germline lookup yields CDR1 SGHNT and CDR2 YENEEA. V lost 5 bases, J lost 4 bases, and 13 bases stayed unmatched. The CDR3 spans 16 residues. The chain's CDR3 is CASSPKTGTGSYEQYF. The CDR3 region has the DNA TGTGCCAGCAGCCCGAAGACCGGGACAGGATCTTACGAGCAGTACTTC.

V and J are TRBV5-1 and TRBJ2-5; 7 positions agree with TRBD2. The CDR3 has 16 amino acids. Germline lookup yields CDR1 SGHRS and CDR2 YFSETQ. V gave up 0 bases and J gave up 1 base; unmatched junction bases: 6. CDR3 protein: CASSLDPSGVQETQYF. CDR3 nucleotides: TGCGCCAGCAGCTTGGATCCTAGCGGAGTCCAAGAGACCCAGTACTTC. The whole variable domain, remainder taken from reference TRBV5-1 and TRBJ2-5, is KAGVTQTPRYLIKTRGQQVTLSCSPISGHRSVSWYQQTPGQGLQFLFEYFSETQRNKGNFPGRFSGRQFSNSRSEMNVSTLELGDSALYLCASSLDPSGVQETQYFGPGTRLLVL.

The J gene is TRBJ1-5, the V gene TRBV4-1; 7 bases are a match to TRBD1. V lost 6 bases, J lost 9 bases, and 14 bases stayed unmatched. The CDR3 runs to 15 residues. Germline CDR1 MGHRA, CDR2 YSYEKL. The CDR3 DNA reads as TGCGCCAGCAGTATGATGCCAGGGGGTTTTAGGCCCCAGCATTTT. Translated: CASSMMPGGFRPQHF.

The chain has TRBV6-5 and TRBJ2-1; 11 bases line up with TRBD2. V shed 2 bases, J shed 4 bases, and the junction held 1 base outside the gene matches. Germline CDR1 reads MNHEY; CDR2 reads SVGAGI. The CDR3 sequence is 15 residues long. CDR3: CASSYGTSGYNEQFF. The CDR3 nucleotides are TGTGCCAGCAGTTACGGGACTAGCGGTTACAATGAGCAGTTCTTC.

The chain joins TRBV11-2 to TRBJ1-1; no reliable D call. This CDR3 has 14 residues. Per germline, CDR1 SGHAT and CDR2 FQNNGV. V was cut by 5 bases and J by 8 bases, with 18 bases left in between. The CDR3 loop reads CASSPISGPTEAFF. The DNA of the CDR3 is TGTGCCAGCAGCCCCATCTCCGGGCCCACAGAAGCTTTCTTT.

This chain joins TRBV29-1 and TRBJ2-7; TRBD1 aligns across 9 bases. V lost 0 bases to trimming and J lost 3 bases; unmatched junction nucleotides: 9. Germline loops: CDR1 SQVTM, CDR2 ANQGSEA. The CDR3 spans 16 residues. This chain's CDR3 is CSVEDWGGQGLYEQYF. CDR3 coding DNA: TGCAGCGTTGAAGATTGGGGGGGACAGGGCCTCTACGAGCAGTACTTC.

The V and J genes are TRBV5-8 and TRBJ1-3, with TRBD1 matching over 9 bases. This CDR3 spans 16 amino acids. CDR1 SGHTS and CDR2 YDEGEE come from the germline V gene. V lost 4 bases, J lost 0 bases, and 5 bases stayed unmatched. This CDR3 is CASSGGTGHSGNTIYF. The CDR3 bases are TGTGCCAGCAGCGGCGGGACAGGGCACTCTGGAAACACCATATATTTT.

This sequence joins TRBV5-5 and TRBJ1-2, with D perhaps TRBD1 (5 bases). This CDR3 comprises 13 residues. Germline CDR1 is SGHKS and CDR2 is YYEKEE (reference sequence). Trimming stripped 1 base from V and 5 bases from J, with 9 bases between. CDR3 in DNA: TGTGCCAGCAGCTTGAACAGGAGGTATGGCTACACCTTC. Amino acids: CASSLNRRYGYTF. Using reference TRBV5-5 and TRBJ1-2 for the parts outside the CDR3, the full variable domain is DAGVTQSPTHLIKTRGQQVTLRCSPISGHKSVSWYQQVLGQGPQFIFQYYEKEERGRGNFPDRFSARQFPNYSSELNVNALLLGDSALYLCASSLNRRYGYTFGSGTRLTVV.

V usage is TRBV9 and J usage is TRBJ2-1; D not resolved. This CDR3 region has 13 residues. Trimming stripped 0 bases from V and 7 bases from J, with 8 bases between. CDR1 and CDR2 from the germline V gene are SGDLS and YYNGEE. The CDR3 reads CASSVGLGNEQFF. In DNA form, the CDR3 reads TGTGCCAGCAGCGTAGGGCTAGGTAATGAGCAGTTCTTC.

By share, this clone ranks as medium-sized. The chain has TRBV21-1 and TRBJ1-5; the table's TRBD1 call for D was not verified on the DNA. TRBV21-1 is a pseudogene. The CDR3 is 14 residues long. The CDR3 nucleotides are TGTGCCAGCAAACACCGGGACACTGATCAGCCCCAGCATTTT. It translates to CASKHRDTDQPQHF.

The V call is TRBV21-1, the J call TRBJ1-3. TRBV21-1 is flagged as a pseudogene. CDR3 length: 16 residues. Written as DNA, the CDR3 is TGTGCCAGCAGCAAAGTAAAGGGAAAGAATGGAAACACCATATATTTT. As protein: CASSKVKGKNGNTIYF.